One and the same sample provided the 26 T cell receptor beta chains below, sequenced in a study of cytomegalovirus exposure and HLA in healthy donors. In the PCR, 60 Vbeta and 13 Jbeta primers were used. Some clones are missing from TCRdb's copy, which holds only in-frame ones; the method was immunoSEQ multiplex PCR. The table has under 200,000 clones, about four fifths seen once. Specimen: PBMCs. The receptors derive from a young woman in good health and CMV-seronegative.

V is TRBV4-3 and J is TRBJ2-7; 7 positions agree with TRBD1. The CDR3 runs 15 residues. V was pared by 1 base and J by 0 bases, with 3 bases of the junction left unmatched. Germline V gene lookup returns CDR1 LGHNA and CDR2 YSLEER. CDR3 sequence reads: CASSQAWDSSYEQYF. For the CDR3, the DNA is TGCGCCAGCAGCCAAGCTTGGGACAGCTCCTACGAGCAGTACTTC.

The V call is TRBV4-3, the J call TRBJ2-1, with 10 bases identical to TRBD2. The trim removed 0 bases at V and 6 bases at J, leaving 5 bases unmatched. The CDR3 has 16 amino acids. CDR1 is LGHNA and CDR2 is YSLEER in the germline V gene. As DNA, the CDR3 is TGCGCCAGCAGCCAAGATACTAGCGGGGCAATCAATGAGCAGTTCTTC. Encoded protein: CASSQDTSGAINEQFF.

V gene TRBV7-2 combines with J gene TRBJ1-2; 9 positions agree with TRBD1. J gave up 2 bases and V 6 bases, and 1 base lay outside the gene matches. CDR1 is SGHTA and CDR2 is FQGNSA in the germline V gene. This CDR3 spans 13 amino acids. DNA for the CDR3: TGTGCCAGCAGACAGGGGGCGAACTATGGCTACACCTTC. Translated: CASRQGANYGYTF. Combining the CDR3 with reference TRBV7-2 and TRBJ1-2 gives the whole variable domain GAGVSQSPSNKVTEKGKDVELRCDPISGHTALYWYRQSLGQGLEFLIYFQGNSAPDKSGLPSDRFSAERTGGSVSTLTIQRTQQEDSAVYLCASRQGANYGYTFGSGTRLTVV.

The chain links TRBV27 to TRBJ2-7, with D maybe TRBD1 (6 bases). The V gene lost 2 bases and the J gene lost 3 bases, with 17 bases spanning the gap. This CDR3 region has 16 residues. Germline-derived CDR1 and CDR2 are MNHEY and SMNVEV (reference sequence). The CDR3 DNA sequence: TGTGCCAGCAGTTTAAGGGGGAGTGGGACGGGCTACGAGCAGTACTTC. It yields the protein CASSLRGSGTGYEQYF.

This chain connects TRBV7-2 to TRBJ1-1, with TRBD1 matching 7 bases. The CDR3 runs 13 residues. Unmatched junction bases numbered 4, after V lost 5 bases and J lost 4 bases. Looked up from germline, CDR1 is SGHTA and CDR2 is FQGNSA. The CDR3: CASSTRQGTEAFF. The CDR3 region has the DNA TGTGCCAGCAGCACACGACAGGGCACTGAAGCTTTCTTT. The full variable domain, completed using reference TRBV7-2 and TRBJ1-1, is GAGVSQSPSNKVTEKGKDVELRCDPISGHTALYWYRQSLGQGLEFLIYFQGNSAPDKSGLPSDRFSAERTGGSVSTLTIQRTQQEDSAVYLCASSTRQGTEAFFGQGTRLTVV.

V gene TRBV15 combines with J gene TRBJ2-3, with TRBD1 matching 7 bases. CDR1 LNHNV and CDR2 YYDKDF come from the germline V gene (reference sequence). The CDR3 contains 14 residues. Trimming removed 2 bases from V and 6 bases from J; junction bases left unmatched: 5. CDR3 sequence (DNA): TGTGCCACCAGCAGAAAAGGGACAGCCGATACGCAGTATTTT. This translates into CATSRKGTADTQYF.

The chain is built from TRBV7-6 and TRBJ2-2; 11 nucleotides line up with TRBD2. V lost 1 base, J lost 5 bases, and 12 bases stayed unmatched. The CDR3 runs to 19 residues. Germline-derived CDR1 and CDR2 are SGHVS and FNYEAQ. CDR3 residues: CASSLVGLAGGKETGELFF. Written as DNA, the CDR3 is TGTGCCAGCAGCTTAGTGGGGCTAGCGGGAGGAAAAGAAACCGGGGAGCTGTTTTTT.

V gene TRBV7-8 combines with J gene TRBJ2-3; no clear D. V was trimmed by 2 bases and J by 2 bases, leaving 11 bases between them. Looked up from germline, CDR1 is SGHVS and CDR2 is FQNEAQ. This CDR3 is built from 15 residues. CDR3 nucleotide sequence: TGTGCCAGCAGCTTACTAGATCGTCTCACAGATACGCAGTATTTT. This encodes CASSLLDRLTDTQYF.

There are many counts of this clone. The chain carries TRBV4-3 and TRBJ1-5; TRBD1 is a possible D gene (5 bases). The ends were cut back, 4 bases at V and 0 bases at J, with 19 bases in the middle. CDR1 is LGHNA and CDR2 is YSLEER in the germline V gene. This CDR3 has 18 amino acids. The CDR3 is CASSPQTSTEYSNQPQHF. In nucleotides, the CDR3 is TGCGCCAGCAGCCCACAAACATCGACAGAATATAGCAATCAGCCCCAGCATTTT.

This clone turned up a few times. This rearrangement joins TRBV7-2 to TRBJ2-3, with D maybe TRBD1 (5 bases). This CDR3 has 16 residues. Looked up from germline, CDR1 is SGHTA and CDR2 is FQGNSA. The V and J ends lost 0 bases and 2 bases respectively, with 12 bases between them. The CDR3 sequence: CASSLAVGHFTDTQYF. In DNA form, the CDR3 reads TGTGCCAGCAGCTTAGCGGTCGGACACTTCACAGATACGCAGTATTTT.

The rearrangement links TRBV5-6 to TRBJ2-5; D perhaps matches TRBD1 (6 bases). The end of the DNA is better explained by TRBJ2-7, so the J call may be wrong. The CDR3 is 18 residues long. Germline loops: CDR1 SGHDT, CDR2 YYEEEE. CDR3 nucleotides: TGTGCCAGCAGCTCCAGCCTTTACTTAGACAGGAGCTCCTACGAGCAGTACTTC. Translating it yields CASSSSLYLDRSSYEQYF.

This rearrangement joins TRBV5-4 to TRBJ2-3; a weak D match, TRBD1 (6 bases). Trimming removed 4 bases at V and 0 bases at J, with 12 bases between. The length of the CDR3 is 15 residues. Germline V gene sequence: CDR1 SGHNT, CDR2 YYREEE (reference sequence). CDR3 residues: CASSPGQGSTDTQYF. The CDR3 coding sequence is TGTGCCAGCAGCCCTGGGCAGGGGAGCACAGATACGCAGTATTTT.

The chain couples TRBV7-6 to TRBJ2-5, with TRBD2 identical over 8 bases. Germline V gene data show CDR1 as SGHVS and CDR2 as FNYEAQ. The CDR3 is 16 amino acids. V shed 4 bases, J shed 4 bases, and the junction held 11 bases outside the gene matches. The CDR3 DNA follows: TGTGCCAGCAGCTCCGGTCGCGGACTAGCAGGAGAGACCCAGTACTTC. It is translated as CASSSGRGLAGETQYF.

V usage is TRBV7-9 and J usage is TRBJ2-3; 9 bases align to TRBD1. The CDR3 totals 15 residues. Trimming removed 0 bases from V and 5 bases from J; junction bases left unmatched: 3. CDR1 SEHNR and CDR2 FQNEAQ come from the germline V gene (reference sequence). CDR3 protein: CASSLARDREDTQYF. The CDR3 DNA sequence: TGTGCCAGCAGCTTAGCTCGGGACAGGGAAGATACGCAGTATTTT.

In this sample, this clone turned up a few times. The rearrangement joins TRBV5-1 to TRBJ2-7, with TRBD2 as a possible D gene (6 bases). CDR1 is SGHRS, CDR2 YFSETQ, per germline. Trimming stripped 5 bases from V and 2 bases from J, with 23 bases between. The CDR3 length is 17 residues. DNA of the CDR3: TGCGCCAGCAGGGACATGCGGGGCGAAACAAACCCCTACGAGCAGTACGTC. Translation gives CASRDMRGETNPYEQYV.

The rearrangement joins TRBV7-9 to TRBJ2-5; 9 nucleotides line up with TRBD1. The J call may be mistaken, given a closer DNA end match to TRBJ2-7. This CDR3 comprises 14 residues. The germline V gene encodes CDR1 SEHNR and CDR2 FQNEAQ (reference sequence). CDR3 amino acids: CASSVPGQGNEQYF. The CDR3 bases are TGTGCCAGCAGTGTTCCGGGACAGGGCAACGAGCAGTACTTC.

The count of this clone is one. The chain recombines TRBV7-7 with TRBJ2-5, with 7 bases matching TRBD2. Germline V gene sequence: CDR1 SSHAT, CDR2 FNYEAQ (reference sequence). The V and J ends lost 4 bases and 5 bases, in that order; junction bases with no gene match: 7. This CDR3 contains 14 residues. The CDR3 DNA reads TGTGCCAGCAGCTCCATCGGGGGGATTGAGACCCAGTACTTC. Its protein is CASSSIGGIETQYF.

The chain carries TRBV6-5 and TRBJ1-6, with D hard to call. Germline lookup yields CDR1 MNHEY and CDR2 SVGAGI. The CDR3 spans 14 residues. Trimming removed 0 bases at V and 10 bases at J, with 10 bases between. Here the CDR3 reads CASSYSAEISPLHF. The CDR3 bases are TGTGCCAGCAGTTACTCGGCCGAAATCTCACCCCTCCACTTT.

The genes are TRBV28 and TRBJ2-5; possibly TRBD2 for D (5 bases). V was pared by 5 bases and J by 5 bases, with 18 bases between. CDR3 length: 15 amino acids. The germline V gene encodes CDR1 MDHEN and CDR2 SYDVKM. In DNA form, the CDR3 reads TGTGCCAGCAGTCCTTGGCAGGTTTCGGGGGAGACCCAGTACTTC. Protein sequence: CASSPWQVSGETQYF.

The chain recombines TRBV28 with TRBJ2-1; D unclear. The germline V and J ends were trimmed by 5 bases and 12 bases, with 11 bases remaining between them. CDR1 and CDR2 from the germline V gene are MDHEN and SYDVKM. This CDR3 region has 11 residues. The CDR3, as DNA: TGTGCCAGCAGTGCGACCTCGGGGCAGTTCTTC. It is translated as CASSATSGQFF.

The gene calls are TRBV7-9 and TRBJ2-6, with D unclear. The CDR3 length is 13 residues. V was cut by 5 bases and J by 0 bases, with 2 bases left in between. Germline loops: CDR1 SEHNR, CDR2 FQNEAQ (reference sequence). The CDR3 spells CASSHSGANVLTF. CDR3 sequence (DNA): TGTGCCAGCAGCCACTCTGGGGCCAACGTCCTGACTTTC.

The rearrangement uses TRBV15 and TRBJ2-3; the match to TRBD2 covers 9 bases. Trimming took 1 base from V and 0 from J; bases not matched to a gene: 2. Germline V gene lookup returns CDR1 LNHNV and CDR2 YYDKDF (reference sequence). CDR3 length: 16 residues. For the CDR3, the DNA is TGTGCCACCAGCAGAGCCGGGACTAGCAGCACAGATACGCAGTATTTT. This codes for CATSRAGTSSTDTQYF. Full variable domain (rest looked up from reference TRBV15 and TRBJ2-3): DAMVIQNPRYQVTQFGKPVTLSCSQTLNHNVMYWYQQKSSQAPKLLFHYYDKDFNNEADTPDNFQSRRPNTSFCFLDIRSPGLGDTAMYLCATSRAGTSSTDTQYFGPGTRLTVL.

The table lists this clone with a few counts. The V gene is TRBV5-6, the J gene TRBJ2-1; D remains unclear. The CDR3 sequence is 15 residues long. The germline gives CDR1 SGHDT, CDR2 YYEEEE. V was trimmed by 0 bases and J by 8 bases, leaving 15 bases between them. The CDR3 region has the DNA TGTGCCAGCAGCTTGGCGGGTTTCCCTACCCATGAGCAGTTCTTC. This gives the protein CASSLAGFPTHEQFF.

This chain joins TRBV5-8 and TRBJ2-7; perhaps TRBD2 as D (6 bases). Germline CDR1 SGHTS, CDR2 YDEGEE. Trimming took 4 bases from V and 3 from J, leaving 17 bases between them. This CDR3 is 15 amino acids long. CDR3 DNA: TGTGCCAGCAGCCCGGGACTTTCAACCGTCTACGAGCAGTACTTC. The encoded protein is CASSPGLSTVYEQYF.

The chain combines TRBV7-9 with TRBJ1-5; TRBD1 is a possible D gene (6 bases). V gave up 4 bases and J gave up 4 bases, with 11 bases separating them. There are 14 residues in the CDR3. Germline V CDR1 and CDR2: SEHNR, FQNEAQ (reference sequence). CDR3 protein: CASSYEQGNQPQHF. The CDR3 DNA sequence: TGTGCCAGCAGCTACGAACAGGGTAATCAGCCCCAGCATTTT.

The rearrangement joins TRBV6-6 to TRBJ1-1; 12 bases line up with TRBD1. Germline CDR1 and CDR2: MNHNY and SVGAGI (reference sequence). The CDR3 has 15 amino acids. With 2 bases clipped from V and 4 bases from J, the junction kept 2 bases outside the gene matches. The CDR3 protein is CASSYLGQGATEAFF. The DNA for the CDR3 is TGTGCCAGCAGTTACCTGGGACAGGGGGCCACTGAAGCTTTCTTT.